This T cell receptor beta chain stems from a study of blood T cells in healthy people across ages. The V end was cut by 5 bases, the J end by 5 bases, with 22 bases between. The germline V gene encodes CDR1 SGHTA and CDR2 FQGNSA. The CDR3 extends over 16 amino acids. A second PCR, run for roughly 7 to 11 cycles, used a sample-barcoded 5' primer plus a J-beta primer mix. TCRdb reprocessed the 5' RACE reads with MiXCR, giving one entry per CDR3 protein. The sample has approximately 800,000 distinct CDR3 sequences, 20% to 25% seen once; the top ten hold under 4%. The sample also formed part of further work on T cells of mothers and their children.

The chain joins TRBV7-2 to TRBJ2-7; D possibly uses TRBD1 or TRBD2 (7 bases each). The receptor's source is a boy younger than 18 in good health. The specimen sequenced was blood. The DNA for the CDR3 is TGTGCCAGCAGCCCTAGGGTAGGGAGGGGGCCCGACGAGCAGTACTTC. It encodes CASSPRVGRGPDEQYF.